The entry below describes one T cell receptor (beta chain). CDR1 is LNHNV and CDR2 is YYDKDF in the germline V gene (reference sequence). The CDR3 covers 13 residues. V was shortened by 0 bases and J by 8 bases, with 10 bases between the two germline ends. The data stem from a study of shared T cell receptors in the human thymus. TCRdb's copy holds only in-frame clones and misses some; the assay was immunoSEQ multiplex PCR. The sample lists about 710,000 clones; about 90% were seen once. This sample was also put to use in a study of human thymus T cells.

Sequenced: thymocytes. The receptor was derived from a boy in the first two years of life with a congenital heart defect. V is TRBV15 and J is TRBJ1-1; D is perhaps TRBD1 (6 bases). CDR3 loop: CATSRDVQGEAFF. CDR3 coding DNA: TGTGCCACCAGCAGAGATGTCCAGGGGGAAGCTTTCTTT.